The subject of this entry is one T cell receptor (beta chain). These data are taken from a study of blood T cells in healthy people across ages. In the study overall: Every two T cells gave about one barcoded beta molecule via template switching.

Trimming took off 0 bases at V and 4 bases at J, with 10 bases between the two ends. Germline V gene data show CDR1 as SGHRS and CDR2 as YFSETQ. The CDR3 length is 14 residues. A J-beta primer mix and a sample-barcoded 5' primer were used in a second PCR of about 7 to 12 cycles. TCRdb itself ran the 5' RACE reads through MiXCR, one entry per CDR3 protein. Among 1 million or so distinct CDR3 sequences listed, approximately 26% were seen once. These data also formed part of another study, on T cells of mothers and their children.

Specimen: blood. The TCR originated in a girl aged 2 to 10 in good health. The chain carries TRBV5-1 and TRBJ2-5; no clear D gene. The CDR3 bases are TGCGCCAGCAGCTTGGAGAGTTTAGGAGAGACCCAGTACTTC. It encodes CASSLESLGETQYF.